This is a list of T cell receptor beta chains from one sample in a study of metastatic and nonmetastatic thyroid tumors. TCRdb ran MiXCR on the PCR reads. The data show some 20,000 clones, roughly 20% seen once. The sample consisted of adjacent normal tissue. The receptors originated from a female donor with papillary thyroid cancer or a benign thyroid nodule (not recorded which). Some clones in this sample may be carry-over from other donors' samples. CDR3s include the opening cysteine and the closing phenylalanine or tryptophan. Each record gives: CDR3 length, V gene, D gene, J gene, clone size, CDR3 DNA, CDR3 protein. A D gene is named only where the DNA matches it firmly. Only part of the rows carry a size: once, few, many, or a class if the clone is expanded.

>15|TRBV19|NA|TRBJ1-4|many
TGTGCCAGTAGCCCCAGGACTACCGGGGCCGAAAAACTGTTTTTT
CASSPRTTGAEKLFF
>13|TRBV6-1|TRBD1|TRBJ2-7|many
TGTGCCAGCAGATACGTACAGGGGGGCGAGCAGTACTTC
CASRYVQGGEQYF
>15|TRBV5-1|NA|TRBJ1-3|few
TGCGCCAGCAGCTTGACGTCCCTCTCTGGAAACACCATATATTTT
CASSLTSLSGNTIYF
>17|TRBV2|TRBD2|TRBJ2-4|NA
TGTGCCAGCAGTGAAGGATTTGCTAGCGGGAAGGGAAACATTCAGTACTTC
CASSEGFASGKGNIQYF
>15|TRBV28|TRBD2|TRBJ2-7|few
TGTGCCAGCAGTAGGGGGACTAGCGGAACCTACGAGCAGTACTTC
CASSRGTSGTYEQYF
>16|TRBV12-5|TRBD2|TRBJ2-1|NA
TGTGCTAGTGGTTTGGACCGACTAGCGGGAAACAATGAGCAGTTCTTC
CASGLDRLAGNNEQFF
>12|TRBV11-2|TRBD1|TRBJ2-7|few
TGTGCCAGCACTGCGACAGGGGGCGAGCAGTACTTC
CASTATGGEQYF
>14|TRBV6-1|NA|TRBJ1-6|few
TGTGCCAGCAGTGAACGCGCTAACAATTCACCCCTCCACTTT
CASSERANNSPLHF
>14|TRBV12-3/TRBV12-4|NA|TRBJ1-1|NA
TGTGCCAGCAGTCAGATGGGGGTTGGAACTGAAGCTTTCTTT
CASSQMGVGTEAFF
>14|TRBV4-3|NA|TRBJ1-3|many
TGCGCCAGCAGCCAAGATCGAGTTGGTGACACCATATATTTT
CASSQDRVGDTIYF
>15|TRBV6-2/TRBV6-3|NA|TRBJ1-5|medium-sized
TGTGCCAGCAGGAGGGGGAGTTATAGCAATCAGCCCCAGCATTTT
CASRRGSYSNQPQHF